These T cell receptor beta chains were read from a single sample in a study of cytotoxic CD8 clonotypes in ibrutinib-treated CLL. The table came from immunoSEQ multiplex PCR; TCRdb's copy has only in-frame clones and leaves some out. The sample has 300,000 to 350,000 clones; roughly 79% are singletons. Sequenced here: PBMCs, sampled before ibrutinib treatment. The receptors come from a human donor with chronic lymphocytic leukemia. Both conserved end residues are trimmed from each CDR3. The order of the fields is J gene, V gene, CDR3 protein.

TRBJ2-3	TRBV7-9	ASSPWTSESRTDTQY
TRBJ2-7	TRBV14	ASSPTRPYEQY
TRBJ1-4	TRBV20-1	SAAENEKLF
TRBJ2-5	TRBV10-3	AISKPGGLEY
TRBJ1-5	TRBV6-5	ASSYSSTDQPQH
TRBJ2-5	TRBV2	ASTKTGGEETQY
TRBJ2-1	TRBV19	ASSIFAGPSYNEQF
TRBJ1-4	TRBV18	ASSPSGNEKLF
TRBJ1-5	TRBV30	AWYHRTEYQPQH
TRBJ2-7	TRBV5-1	ASSKTTSGSYEQY
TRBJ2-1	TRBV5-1	ASSQTGGQSYNEQF
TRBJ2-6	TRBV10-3	AIGKPSSGANVLT
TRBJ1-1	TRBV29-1	SVEEGSTEAF
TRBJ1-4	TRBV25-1	ASSGSRGNEKLF
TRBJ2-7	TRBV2	ASRGTGTLSYEQY